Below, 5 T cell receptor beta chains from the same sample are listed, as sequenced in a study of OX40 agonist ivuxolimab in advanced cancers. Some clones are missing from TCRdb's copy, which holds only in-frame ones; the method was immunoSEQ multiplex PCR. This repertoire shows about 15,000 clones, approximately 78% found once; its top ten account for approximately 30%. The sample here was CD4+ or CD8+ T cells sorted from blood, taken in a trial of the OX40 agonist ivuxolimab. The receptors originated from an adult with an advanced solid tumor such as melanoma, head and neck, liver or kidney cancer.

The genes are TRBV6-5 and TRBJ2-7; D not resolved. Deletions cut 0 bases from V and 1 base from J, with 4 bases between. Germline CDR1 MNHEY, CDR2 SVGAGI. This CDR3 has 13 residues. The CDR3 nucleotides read TGTGCCAGCAGTTACTCGAATTCCTACGAGCAGTACTTC. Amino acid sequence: CASSYSNSYEQYF.

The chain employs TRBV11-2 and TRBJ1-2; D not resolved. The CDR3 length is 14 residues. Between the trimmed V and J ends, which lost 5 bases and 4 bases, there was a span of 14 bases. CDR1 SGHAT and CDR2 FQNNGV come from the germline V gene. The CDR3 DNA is TGTGCCAGCAGCATTAGTACGGGATTCTATGGCTACACCTTC. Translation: CASSISTGFYGYTF.

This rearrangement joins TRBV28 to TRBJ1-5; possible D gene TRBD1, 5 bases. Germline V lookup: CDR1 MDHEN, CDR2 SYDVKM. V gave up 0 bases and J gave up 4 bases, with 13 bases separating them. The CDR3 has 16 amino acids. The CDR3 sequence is CASSLWRGDRNQPQHF. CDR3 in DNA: TGTGCCAGCAGTTTATGGCGGGGGGATCGGAATCAGCCCCAGCATTTT.

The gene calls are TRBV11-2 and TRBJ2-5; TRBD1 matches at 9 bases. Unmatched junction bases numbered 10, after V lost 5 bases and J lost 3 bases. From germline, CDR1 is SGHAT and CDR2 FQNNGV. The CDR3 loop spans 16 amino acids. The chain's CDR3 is CASSPGDRVREETQYF. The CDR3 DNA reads TGTGCCAGCAGCCCCGGGGACAGGGTTCGAGAAGAGACCCAGTACTTC.

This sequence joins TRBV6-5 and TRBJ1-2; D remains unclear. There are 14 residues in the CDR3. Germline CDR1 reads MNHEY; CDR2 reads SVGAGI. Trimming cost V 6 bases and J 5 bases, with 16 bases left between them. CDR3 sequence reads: CASSLVPPGYGYTF. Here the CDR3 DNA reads TGTGCCAGCAGCCTCGTACCCCCGGGGTATGGCTACACCTTC.